This T cell receptor beta chain was found in a study of blood T cell repertoires in COVID-19. About the study: The United States, Italy and Spain were the sources of the acute and convalescent COVID-19 samples. PBMCs, B-cell-depleted T cells, or T cells were the source of the cDNA or gDNA that made up the material.

Looked up from germline, CDR1 is SNHLY and CDR2 is FYNNEI. V shed 4 bases and J shed 4 bases, with 10 bases lying between them. The CDR3 contains 14 residues. Generated by immunoSEQ multiplex PCR, the TCRdb table keeps only in-frame clones and is missing some. This sample has about 220,000 clones; 60% to 85% occur once, and the top ten carry roughly 7%. The J gene is TRBJ2-2, the V gene TRBV2; D unclear. The sequenced material came from peripheral blood. The origin of this receptor is a woman in her 70s with acute or convalescent COVID-19. The CDR3 sequence: CASSGQDSTGELFF. The CDR3 DNA reads TGTGCCAGCAGTGGTCAGGATTCCACCGGGGAGCTGTTTTTT.